Below, 10 T cell receptor beta chains from the same sample are listed, as sequenced in a study of T-cell memory formation after mild COVID-19. TCRdb re-called the 5' RACE reads through MiXCR, storing one row per CDR3 protein. The sample shows a few hundred thousand distinct CDR3 sequences, about a sixth of them seen only once. The sample consisted of PBMCs or a T cell subset sorted from them (not recorded which). The receptors shown here come from a young man who had mild COVID-19 (a few samples of this study predate the infection). Cell type and time point are not known.

Only a few counts were recorded for this clonotype. V is TRBV4-3 and J is TRBJ2-3; 8 bases are a match to TRBD1. The CDR3 has 16 amino acids. Germline loops: CDR1 LGHNA, CDR2 YSLEER. V lost 1 base and J lost 5; bases outside the gene matches: 8. This CDR3 is CASSQGRDRREDTQYF. DNA for the CDR3: TGCGCCAGCAGCCAAGGCCGGGACAGGAGGGAAGATACGCAGTATTTT.

This clonotype appeared a few times. The V call is TRBV9, the J call TRBJ2-3; D tentatively reads TRBD1 or TRBD2 (5 bases each). V gave up 0 bases and J gave up 6 bases, with 14 bases separating them. Germline lookup yields CDR1 SGDLS and CDR2 YYNGEE. The CDR3 totals 15 residues. CDR3 region: CASSVGPGWGDTQYF. CDR3 nucleotides: TGTGCCAGCAGCGTAGGGCCGGGATGGGGGGATACGCAGTATTTT.

In its sample, this clonotype was seen a few times. The chain carries TRBV14 and TRBJ2-7; 7 nucleotides line up with TRBD1. The V gene's germline CDR1 is SGHDN and CDR2 FVKESK. This CDR3 is 13 amino acids long. Trimming at V came to 5 bases and at J to 5 bases, leaving 6 bases not matched to a gene. The CDR3 nucleotides are TGTGCCAGCAGCAGAAACAGGGGCGACGAGCAGTACGTC. Encoded protein: CASSRNRGDEQYV.

The chain carries TRBV12-3 or TRBV12-4 and TRBJ1-4; 7 bases align to TRBD1. V dropped 6 bases and J dropped 7; count of bases not matched to a gene: 5. The CDR3 length is 13 residues. The CDR3 nucleotides are TGTGCCAGCAGACAGGGGCGACTTGAAAAACTGTTTTTT. Its protein product is CASRQGRLEKLFF.

About this clonotype itself: This clone may be a read error of a much larger clone one base away. This chain connects TRBV5-5 to TRBJ2-1; D might be TRBD2 (5 bases). From germline, CDR1 is SGHKS and CDR2 YYEKEE (reference sequence). The CDR3 covers 12 residues. The CDR3 DNA reads TGTGCCAGAAGCTTGGCGGGTTATGAGCAGTTCTTC. It specifies CARSLAGYEQFF.

V gene TRBV7-9 combines with J gene TRBJ2-3; tentatively, D is TRBD1 (6 bases). V was shortened by 5 bases and J by 1 base, with 10 bases between the two germline ends. The CDR3 has 14 amino acids. The germline V gene has CDR1 SEHNR and CDR2 FQNEAQ (reference sequence). The CDR3 DNA sequence: TGTGCCAGCAGCAGGGGGACCCGCACAGATACGCAGTATTTT. Its translation: CASSRGTRTDTQYF.

This clonotype has more than one count but fewer than ten. The chain joins TRBV7-2 to TRBJ2-5; the D gene could be TRBD1 or TRBD2 (5 bases each). Germline-derived CDR1 and CDR2 are SGHTA and FQGNSA. V was shortened by 6 bases and J by 3 bases, with 14 bases between the two germline ends. The CDR3 loop spans 14 amino acids. CDR3 sequence: CASSRDGGEETQYF. In DNA form, the CDR3 reads TGTGCCAGCAGTCGGGACGGCGGTGAAGAGACCCAGTACTTC.

This clonotype has ten or more counts. DNA of the CDR3: TGCGCCAGCAGCCAAGGCCCAGGGGTTCATAATTCACCCCTCCACTTT. This codes for CASSQGPGVHNSPLHF. The chain has TRBV4-1 and TRBJ1-6, with D possibly matching TRBD1 (6 bases). The V gene lost 1 base and the J gene lost 5 bases, with 12 bases spanning the gap. The CDR3 is 16 residues long. Germline CDR1 and CDR2: MGHRA and YSYEKL.

A few counts support this clonotype. The chain employs TRBV24-1 and TRBJ2-5; 9 bases are shared with TRBD1. The CDR3 sequence is 15 residues long. The germline CDR1 and CDR2 sequences are KGHDR and SFDVKD. After removal of 4 bases from V and 5 bases from J, the junction contained 7 bases not matched to a gene. The CDR3 region has the DNA TGTGCCACCAGTGACCATGGGACAGGGAGGGAGACCCAGTACTTC. It is translated as CATSDHGTGRETQYF.

The chain is built from TRBV12-3 or TRBV12-4 and TRBJ2-3; 13 nucleotides match TRBD2. This CDR3 is built from 16 residues. V gave up 5 bases and J gave up 5 bases; unmatched junction bases: 7. CDR3 nucleotide sequence: TGTGCCAGCAGTCCAGGGACTAGCGGGGCGGGAGATACGCAGTATTTT. This sequence encodes CASSPGTSGAGDTQYF.